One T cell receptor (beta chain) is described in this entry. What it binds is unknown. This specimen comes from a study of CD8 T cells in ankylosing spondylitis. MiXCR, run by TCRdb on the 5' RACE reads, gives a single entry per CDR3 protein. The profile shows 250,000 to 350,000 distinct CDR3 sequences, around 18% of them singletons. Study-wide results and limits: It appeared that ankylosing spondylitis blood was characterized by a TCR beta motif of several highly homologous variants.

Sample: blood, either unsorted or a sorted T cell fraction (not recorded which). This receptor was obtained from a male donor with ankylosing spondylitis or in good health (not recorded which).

CDR3 DNA: TGTGCCAGCAGTTTCGAGGGGGACAACACCGGGGAGCTGTTTTTT. It codes for CASSFEGDNTGELFF. This rearrangement joins TRBV12-3 or TRBV12-4 to TRBJ2-2; a weak D match, TRBD1 (6 bases). Trimming removed 3 bases from V and 2 bases from J, with 10 bases in between. The CDR3 has 15 residues.